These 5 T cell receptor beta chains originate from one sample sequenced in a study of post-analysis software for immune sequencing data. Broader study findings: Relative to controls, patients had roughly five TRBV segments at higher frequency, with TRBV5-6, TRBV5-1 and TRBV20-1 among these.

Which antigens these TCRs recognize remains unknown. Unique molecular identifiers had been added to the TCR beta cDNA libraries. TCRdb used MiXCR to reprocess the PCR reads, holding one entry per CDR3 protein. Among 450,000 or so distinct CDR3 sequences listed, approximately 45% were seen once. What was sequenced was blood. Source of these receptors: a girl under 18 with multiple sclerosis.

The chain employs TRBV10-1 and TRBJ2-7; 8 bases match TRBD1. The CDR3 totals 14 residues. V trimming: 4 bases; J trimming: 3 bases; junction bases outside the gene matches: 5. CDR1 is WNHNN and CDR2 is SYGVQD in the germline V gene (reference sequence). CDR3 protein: CASSATGAGYEQYF. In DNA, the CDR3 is TGCGCCAGCAGTGCGACAGGGGCTGGCTACGAGCAGTACTTC.

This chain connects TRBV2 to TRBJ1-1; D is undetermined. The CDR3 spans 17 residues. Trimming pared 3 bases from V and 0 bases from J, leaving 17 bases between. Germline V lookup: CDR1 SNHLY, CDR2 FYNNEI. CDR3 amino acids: CASSDGEGRTLNTEAFF. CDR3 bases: TGTGCCAGCAGTGACGGTGAGGGCAGAACCCTGAACACTGAAGCTTTCTTT. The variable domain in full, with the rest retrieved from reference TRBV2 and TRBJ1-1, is EPEVTQTPSHQVTQMGQEVILRCVPISNHLYFYWYRQILGQKVEFLVSFYNNEISEKSEIFDDQFSVERPDGSNFTLKIRSTKLEDSAMYFCASSDGEGRTLNTEAFFGQGTRLTVV.

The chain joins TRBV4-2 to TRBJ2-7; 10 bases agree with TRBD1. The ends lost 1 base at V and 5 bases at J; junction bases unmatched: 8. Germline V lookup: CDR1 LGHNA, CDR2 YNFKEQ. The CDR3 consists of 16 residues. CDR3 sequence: CASSQAGGDRGDEQYF. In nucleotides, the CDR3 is TGTGCCAGCAGCCAAGCTGGAGGGGACAGGGGTGACGAGCAGTACTTC.

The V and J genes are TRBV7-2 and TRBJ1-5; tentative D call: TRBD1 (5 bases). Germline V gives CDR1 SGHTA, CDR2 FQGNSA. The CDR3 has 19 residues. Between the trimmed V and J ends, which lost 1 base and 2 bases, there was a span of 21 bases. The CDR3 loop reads CASSLDPGVRGRRNQPQHF. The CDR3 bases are TGTGCCAGCAGCTTAGACCCGGGGGTCCGAGGGAGACGCAATCAGCCCCAGCATTTT.

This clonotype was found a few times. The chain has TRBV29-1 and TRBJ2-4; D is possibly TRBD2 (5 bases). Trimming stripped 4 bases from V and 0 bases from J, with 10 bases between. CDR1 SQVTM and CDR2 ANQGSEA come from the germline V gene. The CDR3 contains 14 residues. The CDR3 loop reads CSVAGRLAKNIQYF. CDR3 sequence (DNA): TGCAGCGTTGCGGGGAGACTAGCCAAAAACATTCAGTACTTC.